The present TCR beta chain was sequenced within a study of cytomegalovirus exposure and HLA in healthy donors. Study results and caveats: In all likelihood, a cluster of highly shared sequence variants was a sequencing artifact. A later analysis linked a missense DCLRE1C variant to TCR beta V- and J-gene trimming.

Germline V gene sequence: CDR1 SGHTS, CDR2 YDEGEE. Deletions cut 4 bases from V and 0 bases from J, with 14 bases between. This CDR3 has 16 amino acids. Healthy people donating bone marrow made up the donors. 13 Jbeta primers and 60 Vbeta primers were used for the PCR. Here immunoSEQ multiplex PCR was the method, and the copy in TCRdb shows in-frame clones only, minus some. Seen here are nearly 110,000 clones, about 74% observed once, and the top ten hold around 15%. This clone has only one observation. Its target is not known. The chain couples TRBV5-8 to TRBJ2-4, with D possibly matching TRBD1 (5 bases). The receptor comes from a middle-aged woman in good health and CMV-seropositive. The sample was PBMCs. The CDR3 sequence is CASSTGQAVAKNIQYF. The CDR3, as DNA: TGTGCCAGCAGCACCGGACAAGCCGTAGCCAAAAACATTCAGTACTTC.